The rows below give T cell receptor beta chains drawn from one sample of a study of blood T cells in healthy people across ages. Each CDR3 protein is one row after TCRdb ran MiXCR on the 5' RACE reads. The table has 1,300,000 or so distinct CDR3 sequences, around 59% seen once. Sequencing input: blood. These receptors came from a man aged 18 to 29 in good health. Each CDR3 is given with its conserved first and last residue. A D gene is named only where the DNA matches it firmly. Some rows have no size entry. The others give once, few or many, or a class for an expanded clone.

d_gene	v_gene	j_gene	abundance	CDR3nt	CDR3aa
TRBD1	TRBV4-1	TRBJ1-1	-	TGCGCCAGCAGCCAAGTTCAAGGGGGCGGTGAAGCTTTCTTT	CASSQVQGGGEAFF
-	TRBV2	TRBJ2-2	-	TGTGCCAGCATTGTAACGCCAGCCGGGGAGCTGTTTTTT	CASIVTPAGELFF
-	TRBV5-6	TRBJ2-3	-	TGTGCCAGCAGCTTGCGATCAGGGGGCACAGATACGCAGTATTTT	CASSLRSGGTDTQYF
-	TRBV7-2	TRBJ2-5	-	TGTGCCAGCAGCTTGTGGGGTGGGCGCCAAGAGACCCAGTACTTC	CASSLWGGRQETQYF
-	TRBV9	TRBJ2-7	-	TGTGCCAGCAGCGTAGTGGACTCCGGCGAGCAGTACTTC	CASSVVDSGEQYF
TRBD2	TRBV2	TRBJ2-1	-	TGTGCCAGCAACCTGCGGGGGGGGCTAGGGGATGAGCAGTTCTTC	CASNLRGGLGDEQFF
-	TRBV24-1	TRBJ2-5	-	TGTGCCACCAGACCCCTTACTTACAGCGGATGTAGGGAGACCCAGTACTTC	CATRPLTYSGCRETQYF
TRBD2	TRBV10-3	TRBJ2-5	-	TGTGCCATCAGAGACGGACTAGCGGAACAAGAGACCCAGTACTTC	CAIRDGLAEQETQYF
-	TRBV6-2/TRBV6-3	TRBJ2-5	-	TGTGCCAGCAGTTACCCCAGCGGAGAAGAGACCCAGTACTTC	CASSYPSGEETQYF
TRBD1	TRBV5-1	TRBJ2-1	once	TGCGCCAGCGGGACAGGGGGATACAATGAGCAGTTCTTC	CASGTGGYNEQFF
-	TRBV6-1	TRBJ2-7	few	TGTGCCAGCAGTGAACTTGGACAGATTTACGAGCAGTACTTC	CASSELGQIYEQYF
-	TRBV19	TRBJ1-4	-	TGTGCCAGTATGCCCGCAACTAATGAAAAACTGTTTTTT	CASMPATNEKLFF
-	TRBV11-2	TRBJ2-7	-	TGTGCCAGCAGGAAGGGGATCTCCTACGGGCAGTACTTC	CASRKGISYGQYF
-	TRBV20-1	TRBJ2-7	few	TGCAGTGCTAGGGATCTGAGGAGCTACGAGCAGTACTTC	CSARDLRSYEQYF
-	TRBV7-8	TRBJ2-2	-	TGTGCCAGCAGCCCGAGACAAACGGGACTCTCTAACACCGGGGAGCTGTTTTTT	CASSPRQTGLSNTGELFF
-	TRBV4-2	TRBJ2-5	-	TGTGCCAGCAGCCAAGAGGAGGGAGCACAGTACTTC	CASSQEEGAQYF
-	TRBV3-1	TRBJ2-7	few	TGTGCCAGCAGCCCCGGGACATCGATTCCCTACGAGCAGTACTTC	CASSPGTSIPYEQYF
TRBD2	TRBV19	TRBJ2-5	-	TGTGCCAGTAGCACTCCCCCGTCCGGGAGGCTGTACCAAGAGACCCAGTACTTC	CASSTPPSGRLYQETQYF
-	TRBV27	TRBJ2-5	few	TGTGCCAGCAGTTTAAACGACCAAGAGACCCAGTACTTC	CASSLNDQETQYF
TRBD1	TRBV11-2	TRBJ2-3	few	TGTGCCAGCAGGAAGGCCCAACCGGGACAGGGCACAGATACGCAGTATTTT	CASRKAQPGQGTDTQYF
TRBD2	TRBV20-1	TRBJ2-3	-	TGCAGTGCTAGCCTGCGGGGACTAGCAAGCTATGCGCAGTATTTT	CSASLRGLASYAQYF
TRBD2	TRBV29-1	TRBJ2-7	few	TGCAGCGTTGAACGGGGAGGGCCGTACGAGCAGTACTTC	CSVERGGPYEQYF
-	TRBV24-1	TRBJ2-1	-	TGTGCCACCAGAGGTCGGTACAATGAGCAGTTCTTC	CATRGRYNEQFF
TRBD1	TRBV29-1	TRBJ1-1	-	TGCAGCGTTAAAGACAGGGGCACTGAAGCTTTCTTT	CSVKDRGTEAFF
TRBD1	TRBV20-1	TRBJ2-7	few	TGCAGTGCGGGGACAGGGGTGTACTACGAGCAGTACTTC	CSAGTGVYYEQYF
-	TRBV12-3/TRBV12-4	TRBJ1-6	-	TGTGCCAGCAGTCCCAGTAGATCTTCACCCCTCCACTTT	CASSPSRSSPLHF
-	TRBV20-1	TRBJ2-7	-	TGCAGTCGGAGAGGAAGGACTGTTGACGAGCAGTACTTC	CSRRGRTVDEQYF
TRBD1	TRBV12-5	TRBJ2-7	-	TGTGCTAGTGCCCTTACAGGGGGGAGCTACGAGCAGTACTTC	CASALTGGSYEQYF
-	TRBV11-1	TRBJ2-5	few	TGTGCCAGCAGCTCAACCCCACCCGACCAAGAGACCCAGTACTTC	CASSSTPPDQETQYF
-	TRBV7-9	TRBJ1-4	few	TGTGCCAGCAGCCCTAGAGCGGTTACTAATGAAAAACTGTTTTTT	CASSPRAVTNEKLFF
-	TRBV7-6	TRBJ2-3	-	TGTGCCAGCAGCTTAGGCTTCAGGGCGGGGCCAGATACGCAGTATTTT	CASSLGFRAGPDTQYF
TRBD2	TRBV25-1	TRBJ2-1	-	TGTGCCAGCAGTGATGAGCGGGGGGACCTCGATGAGCAGTTCTTC	CASSDERGDLDEQFF
-	TRBV4-3	TRBJ2-7	-	TGCGCCAGCAGCCAAGGGGGTTCGAACAGGCCACCCTACGAGCAGTACTTC	CASSQGGSNRPPYEQYF
-	TRBV7-2	TRBJ1-1	-	TGTGCCAGCAGCTTGATGGTAGCTATGAACACTGAAGCTTTCTTT	CASSLMVAMNTEAFF
-	TRBV5-1	TRBJ1-5	-	TGCGCCAGCAGCCCGGAGATTACAAGGACAGTAGGCAATCAGCCCCAGCATTTT	CASSPEITRTVGNQPQHF
-	TRBV6-1	TRBJ2-1	-	TGTGCCGGGGGCGGGCAGTTCTTC	CAGGGQFF
-	TRBV4-3	TRBJ2-2	-	TGCGCCAGCAGCCAAGATGCGTTTTGGACAGGGAGGGACACCGGGGAGCTGTTTTTT	CASSQDAFWTGRDTGELFF
-	TRBV12-3/TRBV12-4	TRBJ2-1	few	TGTGCCAGCAGACTTGACAGCACTTCCTACAATGAGCAGTTCTTC	CASRLDSTSYNEQFF
-	TRBV29-1	TRBJ2-1	-	TGCAGCGTTGTCAGGGCGGAGACCCAGTTCTTC	CSVVRAETQFF
TRBD1	TRBV6-6	TRBJ2-7	few	TGTGCCAGCAGTTACCGGACAGGGGTCGAGCAGTACTTC	CASSYRTGVEQYF
TRBD1	TRBV29-1	TRBJ2-4	once	TGCAGCATCAGGACCGACAGGGCATCAAGCAGAAACATTCAGTACTTC	CSIRTDRASSRNIQYF
-	TRBV12-3/TRBV12-4	TRBJ1-5	-	TGTGCCAGCAGTCCTACCCGACTTATTACCCGGGCGGGGCAGCCCCAGCATTTT	CASSPTRLITRAGQPQHF
-	TRBV2	TRBJ1-5	-	TGTGCCAGCAGTCTAGAAGGGGGTTGGCAGCCCCAGCATTTT	CASSLEGGWQPQHF
-	TRBV5-1	TRBJ2-5	-	TGCGCCAGCAGCTTAGTACCGGGACCCACGCAAGCAGGGACCCAGTACTTC	CASSLVPGPTQAGTQYF
TRBD1	TRBV28	TRBJ2-3	few	TGTGCCAGCAGCCCCACGGACAGGGCATTCACAGATACGCAGTATTTT	CASSPTDRAFTDTQYF
-	TRBV2	TRBJ2-5	-	TGTGCCAGCATCAGACTTCAGGGTGCAGAGACCCAGTACTTC	CASIRLQGAETQYF
-	TRBV20-1	TRBJ2-7	few	TGCAGTGCTAGAGATCTGGTCTACGAGCAGTACTTC	CSARDLVYEQYF
TRBD1	TRBV27	TRBJ1-2	-	TGTGCCAGCAGTGGGACAGGGCTGAACTATGGCTACACCTTC	CASSGTGLNYGYTF
TRBD1	TRBV7-9	TRBJ2-7	-	TGTGCCAGCAGCCCCCGGGACAGGGTTGACGAGCAGTACTTC	CASSPRDRVDEQYF
-	TRBV5-6	TRBJ2-1	-	TGTGCCAGCAGCTTAGCCGGGACACTCTACAATGAGCAGTTCTTC	CASSLAGTLYNEQFF
TRBD1	TRBV5-1	TRBJ2-7	-	TGCGCCAGCAGCTTCGGCGGACAGGCCGAGCAGTACTTC	CASSFGGQAEQYF
-	TRBV20-1	TRBJ1-2	-	TGCAGTGCTCTGAAGGGTGGCTACACCTTC	CSALKGGYTF
TRBD2	TRBV7-9	TRBJ2-5	-	TGTGCCAGCAGCTTACGACGAGCGGGAGGGGGAGAGACCCAGTACTTC	CASSLRRAGGGETQYF
-	TRBV5-1	TRBJ2-6	-	TGCGCCAGCAGCTTGGCGTTTGAGGGAGGCAGAAGCTCTGGGGCCAACGTCCTGACTTTC	CASSLAFEGGRSSGANVLTF
-	TRBV28	TRBJ1-1	-	TGTGCCAGCAGTTCCCTGGAGGGTCGTGGCACTGAAGCTTTCTTT	CASSSLEGRGTEAFF
-	TRBV20-1	TRBJ1-5	few	TGCAGTGCTAGAGATTGGGGTAGCAATCAGCCCCAGCATTTT	CSARDWGSNQPQHF
-	TRBV7-2	TRBJ2-5	-	TGTGCCAGCAGCTTAGGATGGAAGACCCAGTACTTC	CASSLGWKTQYF
-	TRBV4-1	TRBJ1-4	-	TGCGCCAGCAGCCAGACTATATGGCCCAATAATGAAAAACTGTTTTTT	CASSQTIWPNNEKLFF
TRBD2	TRBV4-1	TRBJ2-7	once	TGCGCCAGCAGCCAACAATCCGGGACTAGAGCCTACGAGCAGTACTTC	CASSQQSGTRAYEQYF
TRBD2	TRBV13	TRBJ2-1	-	TGTGCCAGCAGCCCGCCCCCCCCGGGGGGGCTGGAAGATGAGCAGTTCTTC	CASSPPPPGGLEDEQFF